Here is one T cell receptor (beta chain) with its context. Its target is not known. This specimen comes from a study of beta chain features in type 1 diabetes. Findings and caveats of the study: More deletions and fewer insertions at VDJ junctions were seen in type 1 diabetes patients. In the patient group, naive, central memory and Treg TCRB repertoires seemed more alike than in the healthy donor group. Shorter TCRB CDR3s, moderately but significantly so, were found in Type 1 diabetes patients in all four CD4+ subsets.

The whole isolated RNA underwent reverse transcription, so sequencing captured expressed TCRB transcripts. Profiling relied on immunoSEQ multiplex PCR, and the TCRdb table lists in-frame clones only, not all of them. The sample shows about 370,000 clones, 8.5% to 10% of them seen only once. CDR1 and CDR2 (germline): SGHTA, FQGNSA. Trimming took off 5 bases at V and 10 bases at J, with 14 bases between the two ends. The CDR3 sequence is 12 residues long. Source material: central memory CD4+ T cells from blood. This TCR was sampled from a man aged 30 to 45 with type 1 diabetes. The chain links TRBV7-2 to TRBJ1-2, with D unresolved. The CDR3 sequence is CASSPYLGDYTF. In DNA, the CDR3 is TGTGCCAGCAGCCCCTACCTCGGGGACTACACCTTC.